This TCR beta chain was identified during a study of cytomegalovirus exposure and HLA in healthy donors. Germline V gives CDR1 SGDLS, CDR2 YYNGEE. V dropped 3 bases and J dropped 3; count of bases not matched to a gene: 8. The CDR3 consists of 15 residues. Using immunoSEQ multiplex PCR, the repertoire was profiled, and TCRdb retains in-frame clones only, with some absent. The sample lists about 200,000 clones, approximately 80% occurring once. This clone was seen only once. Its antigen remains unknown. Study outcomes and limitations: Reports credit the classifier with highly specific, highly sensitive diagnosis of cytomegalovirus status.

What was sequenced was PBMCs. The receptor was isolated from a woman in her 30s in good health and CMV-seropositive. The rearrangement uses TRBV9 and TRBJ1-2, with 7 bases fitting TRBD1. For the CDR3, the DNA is TGTGCCAGCAGCGGACAGGGAAGAGGGGACTATGGCTACACCTTC. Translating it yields CASSGQGRGDYGYTF.